This T cell receptor beta chain was documented in a study of blood T cell repertoires in COVID-19. Under the authors' procedure: The assay estimated nucleated cells by amplifying reference gene primers. Sequencing used immunoSEQ multiplex PCR; TCRdb keeps in-frame clones, though not all of them. D and trimming come from the DNA, and the V and J calls and clone size come from that table. The table lists about 98,000 clones, about 90% of them singletons. This receptor was obtained from a man in his 70s with acute or convalescent COVID-19. The sequenced material came from peripheral blood.

The CDR3 DNA follows: TGTGCCAGCAGAGGACAGGGCGGTCCACCCCTCCACTTT. It specifies CASRGQGGPPLHF. This chain connects TRBV2 to TRBJ1-6; 8 bases are a match to TRBD1. Germline V gene sequence: CDR1 SNHLY, CDR2 FYNNEI. The CDR3 is made up of 13 amino acids. With 6 bases clipped from V and 11 bases from J, the junction kept 6 bases outside the gene matches.